This T cell receptor (beta chain) originates from a study of Ad26.COV2.S vaccination and SARS-CoV-2 variants. Study as a whole: Donor joined the COV1001 Ad26.COV2.S trial arm. Each vaccinee took Ad26.COV2.S intramuscularly, once or twice 56 days apart.

Broader study findings: Following vaccination, spike-specific CD8+ and CD4+ T cell responses reportedly exhibited substantial breadth.

The treatment: 15 to 20 received Ad26.COV2.S at low or high dose, single or two shots; about five received placebo; per-sample allocation not given. Collection of samples fell on day 63 after the first vaccine or placebo injection. Cohort 1b enrolled adults aged 18-55 years in Boston. Repertoires were generated with immunoSEQ multiplex PCR, while TCRdb's copy carries only in-frame clones and drops some. This table holds about 680,000 clones, about 89% found once. Notes on this clone: The target antigen is unknown.

The CDR3 sequence is 14 residues long. Trimming pared 3 bases from V and 6 bases from J, leaving 12 bases between. Germline V gene data show CDR1 as LNHNV and CDR2 as YYDKDF (reference sequence). Sequences were derived from peripheral blood, sampled in a trial of Ad26.COV2.S vaccine versus placebo. The receptor's source is a person between 18 and 59 years old who received the Ad26.COV2.S COVID-19 vaccine or a placebo. The gene calls are TRBV15 and TRBJ2-1; D possibly uses TRBD1 or TRBD2 (5 bases each). Here the CDR3 reads CATSRNTGANEQFF. CDR3 nucleotide sequence: TGTGCCACCAGCAGGAATACCGGGGCCAATGAGCAGTTCTTC.